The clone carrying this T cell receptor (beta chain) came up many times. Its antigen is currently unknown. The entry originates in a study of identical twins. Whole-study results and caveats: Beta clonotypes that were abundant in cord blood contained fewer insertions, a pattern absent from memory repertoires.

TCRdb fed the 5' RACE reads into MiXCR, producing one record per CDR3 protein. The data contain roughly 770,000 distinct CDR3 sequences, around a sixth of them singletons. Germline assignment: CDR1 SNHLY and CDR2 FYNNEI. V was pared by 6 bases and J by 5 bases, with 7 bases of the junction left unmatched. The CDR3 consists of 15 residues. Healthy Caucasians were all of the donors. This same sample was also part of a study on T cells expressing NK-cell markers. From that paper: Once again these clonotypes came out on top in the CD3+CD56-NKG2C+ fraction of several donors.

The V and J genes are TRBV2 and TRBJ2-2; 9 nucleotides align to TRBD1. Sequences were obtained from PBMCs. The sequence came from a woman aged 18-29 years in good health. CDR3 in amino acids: CASSPGQGGTGELFF. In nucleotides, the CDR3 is TGTGCCAGCAGCCCGGGACAGGGTGGGACCGGGGAGCTGTTTTTT.